This T cell receptor (beta chain) derives from a study of T-cell reconstitution after alpha-beta-depleted transplantation in children. Points from the study as a whole: Several patients had high TCRbeta diversity at day 60; it came from surviving recipient T cells and thymic progenitors. Several hundred graft clones that had expanded were reportedly the source of alpha-beta T cells about two months after transplant. Fresh T-cell production supplied most of the T-cell counts and diversity seen one year after transplant.

Unique molecular identifiers featured in how the TCRbeta library was prepared. TCRdb fed the PCR reads into MiXCR, producing one record per CDR3 protein. The sample has some 840,000 distinct CDR3 sequences, under 20% seen once. The sample holds many counts of this clonotype. The target antigen is unknown. Trimming shortened V by 1 base and J by 3 bases, and 16 bases separated the two germline ends. Germline CDR1 is LGHDT and CDR2 is YNNKEL (reference sequence). The CDR3 has 16 residues. Sequences were derived from PBMCs, mostly from graft donor cells, sampled 360 days after TCRalphabeta/CD19-depleted stem cell transplant. J is TRBJ2-7 and V is TRBV3-1; D perhaps matches TRBD2 (5 bases). The sequence was obtained from a male patient younger than 18 who had a stem cell transplant for acute lymphoblastic leukemia, so the T cells may come from the graft donor. The CDR3 DNA reads TGTGCCAGCAGCCAAGCTTTAGGACTGGACCACTACGAGCAGTACTTC. The encoded protein is CASSQALGLDHYEQYF.